The clone carrying this TCR beta chain has a single count. TCRdb's table, derived via immunoSEQ multiplex PCR, lists solely in-frame clones and lacks some. The sample has about 400,000 clones; roughly 86% are singletons. These data belong to a study of blood T cell repertoires in COVID-19. The overall study: Spain, Italy and the United States supplied samples that represented acute and convalescent COVID-19. T cells, B-cell-depleted T cells, or PBMCs provided the cDNA or gDNA that served as material.

This CDR3 has 14 amino acids. V lost 3 bases to trimming and J lost 6 bases, with 12 bases between them. Germline assignment: CDR1 LNHDA and CDR2 SQIVND (reference sequence). This clonotype was sampled from a human donor in a cohort sampled during active COVID-19. Input material: peripheral blood. V is TRBV19 and J is TRBJ1-5; D call uncertain. The CDR3 protein is CASSMRQNRQPQHF. The CDR3, as DNA: TGTGCCAGTAGTATGAGGCAAAACCGTCAGCCCCAGCATTTT.